This T cell receptor (beta chain) is from a study of PD-L1 blockade in urothelial cancer. Stated time point: pretreatment peripheral blood. Patients' cancers were locally advanced or metastatic urothelial carcinomas. Method: immunoSEQ multiplex PCR; TCRdb's copy keeps in-frame clones and lacks some. The sample contains 130,000 or so clones, about four fifths of which appear only once. There are 17 residues in the CDR3. Germline CDR1 reads MDHEN; CDR2 reads SYDVKM. With V trimmed by 2 bases and J by 4 bases, 9 bases remained unmatched. This sequence originates from a man aged 45-65 years with urothelial cancer. Sequenced material: PBMCs, taken around atezolizumab (anti-PD-L1) treatment. The chain combines TRBV28 with TRBJ2-7; 12 bases fit TRBD2. CDR3 sequence reads: CASSLETSGSGRYEQYF. The CDR3 nucleotides are TGTGCCAGCAGTTTAGAGACTAGCGGGAGTGGCCGGTACGAGCAGTACTTC.